A single sample is the source of the 28 T cell receptor beta chains below, sequenced in a study of T cell repertoires in cytomegalovirus infection. From the reads, TCRdb called clonotypes with MiXCR, one entry per CDR3 protein. Of tens of thousands of distinct CDR3 sequences listed, 20% to 25% are singletons. No antigen is known for these receptors. Sample: CD8+ T cells from cultured PBMCs, taken from culture after CMV antigen stimulation. These receptors originate from a human donor in good health (CMV status not recorded). Some clones in this sample may be carry-over from other donors' samples.

This clonotype has only a few counts. The chain uses TRBV10-3 and TRBJ2-6; D uncertain. Germline CDR1 ENHRY, CDR2 SYGVKD. This CDR3 region has 17 residues. Trimming shortened V by 1 base and J by 0 bases, and 10 bases separated the two germline ends. CDR3 amino acids: CAISEFDGDSGANVLTF. The CDR3 DNA reads TGTGCCATCAGTGAGTTTGACGGCGACTCTGGGGCCAACGTCCTGACTTTC.

The genes are TRBV5-5 and TRBJ1-1; tentative D call: TRBD1 (5 bases). CDR1 is SGHKS, CDR2 YYEKEE, per germline (reference sequence). This CDR3 region has 12 residues. Trimming removed 1 base at V and 6 bases at J, with 7 bases between. As DNA, the CDR3 is TGTGCCAGCAGCTTGCCAGGGCCTGAAGCTTTCTTT. This codes for CASSLPGPEAFF.

The V gene is TRBV12-3 or TRBV12-4, the J gene TRBJ1-5; D is ambiguous. The CDR3 is 14 amino acids. Between the trimmed V and J ends, which lost 3 bases and 2 bases, there was a span of 8 bases. The DNA for the CDR3 is TGTGCCAGCAGTTTGTGGGAGGGCAATCAGCCCCAGCATTTT. Its protein is CASSLWEGNQPQHF.

V usage is TRBV6-2 or TRBV6-3 and J usage is TRBJ2-2; 13 bases agree with TRBD2. The CDR3 runs to 17 residues. Unmatched junction bases numbered 11, after V lost 5 bases and J lost 8 bases. Germline lookup yields CDR1 MNHEY and CDR2 SVGEGT. The CDR3 reads CASSRTSGGPTSGELFF. The CDR3 DNA reads as TGTGCCAGCAGTAGGACTAGCGGGGGACCTACATCAGGGGAGCTGTTTTTT.

The count of this clonotype is one. The chain links TRBV20-1 to TRBJ2-7, with TRBD1 as a possible D gene (5 bases). CDR1 is DFQATT and CDR2 is SNEGSKA in the germline V gene (reference sequence). The CDR3 is 16 residues long. V was shortened by 0 bases and J by 2 bases, with 17 bases between the two germline ends. This CDR3 is CSARESQGKGPYEQYF. In DNA, the CDR3 is TGCAGTGCTAGAGAGTCGCAGGGAAAGGGGCCCTACGAGCAGTACTTC.

V usage is TRBV7-2 and J usage is TRBJ1-1; TRBD1 is a possible D gene (5 bases). Per germline, CDR1 SGHTA and CDR2 FQGNSA. Trimming cost V 8 bases and J 5 bases, with 9 bases left between them. This CDR3 comprises 11 residues. In nucleotides, the CDR3 is TGTGCCAGCGGTTGGGGGACTGAAGCTTTCTTT. Amino acid sequence: CASGWGTEAFF.

This clonotype was counted once. J is TRBJ1-1 and V is TRBV12-3 or TRBV12-4, with TRBD1 matching 9 bases. The CDR3 is 19 amino acids. V was pared by 6 bases and J by 1 base, with 18 bases of the junction left unmatched. Written as DNA, the CDR3 is TGTGCCAGCAGCTGGGTCTATCCCACCGGGACAGGGAGGAACACTGAAGCTTTCTTT. As protein: CASSWVYPTGTGRNTEAFF.

This sequence joins TRBV7-9 and TRBJ2-7, with TRBD2 identical over 8 bases. Germline CDR1 and CDR2: SEHNR and FQNEAQ (reference sequence). V trimming: 2 bases; J trimming: 0 bases; junction bases outside the gene matches: 3. The CDR3 runs 15 residues. The CDR3 protein is CASSLPGGLSYEQYF. Written as DNA, the CDR3 is TGTGCCAGCAGCTTACCGGGGGGGCTCTCCTACGAGCAGTACTTC.

This chain uses TRBV4-2 with TRBJ2-1; D uncertain. Per the germline V gene, CDR1 is LGHNA and CDR2 is YNFKEQ. Trimming left V 3 bases short and J 7 bases short, with 4 bases between. The CDR3 has 11 residues. DNA of the CDR3: TGTGCCAGCAGCCATGGAAATGAGCAGTTCTTC. Translated, it gives CASSHGNEQFF.

In the case of this clonotype: At one end the junction does not follow the germline gene, possibly because of a read error. The chain couples TRBV7-7 to TRBJ2-2, with D perhaps TRBD1 or TRBD2 (5 bases each). CDR1 is SSHAT, CDR2 FNYEAQ, per germline (reference sequence). The CDR3 runs to 16 residues. The CDR3 reads CASSFPGTGNTGELFF. Written as DNA, the CDR3 is TGTGCTAGCAGCTTCCCCGGGACGGGGAACACCGGGGAGCTGTTTTTT.

This chain links TRBV12-5 with TRBJ1-2; a weak D match, TRBD1 (6 bases). Trimming left V 1 base short and J 8 bases short, with 8 bases between. Germline V lookup: CDR1 LGHNT, CDR2 FRNRAP. The CDR3 length is 12 residues. CDR3 region: CASGLGTAGYTF. In DNA, the CDR3 is TGTGCTAGTGGTTTGGGGACAGCCGGCTACACCTTC.

This chain uses TRBV30 with TRBJ1-2, with 8 bases matching TRBD1. Germline-derived CDR1 and CDR2 are GTSNPN and SVGIG (reference sequence). The CDR3 length is 17 residues. The J segment lost 3 bases and the V segment lost 0 bases, leaving 12 bases of the junction unmatched. The CDR3 bases are TGTGCCTGGAGTGTCACCCAGGGGAGGACAGGGCACTATGGCTACACCTTC. Protein product: CAWSVTQGRTGHYGYTF. The variable domain in full, with the rest retrieved from reference TRBV30 and TRBJ1-2, is SQTIHQWPATLVQPVGSPLSLECTVEGTSNPNLYWYRQAAGRGLQLLFYSVGIGQISSEVPQNLSASRPQDRQFILSSKKLLLSDSGFYLCAWSVTQGRTGHYGYTFGSGTRLTVV.

This clonotype was counted only a few times. This chain links TRBV7-9 with TRBJ1-1; 8 nucleotides agree with TRBD1. V was pared by 5 bases and J by 1 base, with 9 bases of the junction left unmatched. This CDR3 has 16 amino acids. Per germline, CDR1 SEHNR and CDR2 FQNEAQ (reference sequence). The CDR3 reads CASSPSRGQGNTEAFF. The CDR3 DNA sequence: TGTGCCAGCAGCCCATCACGTGGACAGGGGAACACTGAAGCTTTCTTT. The whole variable domain, remainder taken from reference TRBV7-9 and TRBJ1-1, is DTGVSQNPRHKITKRGQNVTFRCDPISEHNRLYWYRQTLGQGPEFLTYFQNEAQLEKSRLLSDRFSAERPKGSFSTLEIQRTEQGDSAMYLCASSPSRGQGNTEAFFGQGTRLTVV.

This chain connects TRBV7-3 to TRBJ2-5; TRBD2 agrees at 9 bases. Trimming at V came to 4 bases and at J to 0 bases, leaving 9 bases not matched to a gene. Germline-derived CDR1 and CDR2 are SGHTA and FQGTGA. The CDR3 extends over 17 amino acids. The CDR3 loop is CASSSSFERGDQETQYF. CDR3 bases: TGTGCCAGCAGCTCCTCCTTTGAGCGGGGGGACCAAGAGACCCAGTACTTC.

This clonotype has just a few counts. V and J are TRBV7-2 and TRBJ1-1; D is uncertain. Germline assignment: CDR1 SGHTA and CDR2 FQGNSA. Trimming took off 2 bases at V and 8 bases at J, with 12 bases between the two ends. CDR3 size: 13 residues. The CDR3 sequence is CASSLKNNGEAFF. In nucleotides, the CDR3 is TGTGCCAGCAGCTTAAAAAATAATGGGGAAGCTTTCTTT.

The gene calls are TRBV7-6 and TRBJ1-6, with TRBD1 identical over 10 bases. This CDR3 has 15 amino acids. Per germline, CDR1 SGHVS and CDR2 FNYEAQ. Trimming at V came to 1 base and at J to 7 bases, leaving 1 base not matched to a gene. The CDR3 DNA is TGTGCCAGCAGCTTAGGGGGACAGGGGAATTCACCCCTCCACTTT. Translating it yields CASSLGGQGNSPLHF.

The gene calls are TRBV20-1 and TRBJ2-7; possibly TRBD1 or TRBD2 for D (5 bases each). Germline assignment: CDR1 DFQATT and CDR2 SNEGSKA (reference sequence). The CDR3 consists of 13 residues. V lost 0 bases to trimming and J lost 2 bases, with 8 bases between them. The chain's CDR3 is CSAREGEPYEQYF. As DNA, the CDR3 is TGCAGTGCTAGAGAAGGGGAGCCCTACGAGCAGTACTTC.

This clonotype was seen a few times. J is TRBJ2-7 and V is TRBV5-1; no definite D call. There are 12 residues in the CDR3. Between the trimmed V and J ends, which lost 0 bases and 6 bases, there was a span of 7 bases. The germline gives CDR1 SGHRS, CDR2 YFSETQ. CDR3 nucleotides: TGCGCCAGCAGCTTGGGGAGCCCCGAGCAGTACTTC. Its translation: CASSLGSPEQYF. The variable domain in full, with the rest retrieved from reference TRBV5-1 and TRBJ2-7, is KAGVTQTPRYLIKTRGQQVTLSCSPISGHRSVSWYQQTPGQGLQFLFEYFSETQRNKGNFPGRFSGRQFSNSRSEMNVSTLELGDSALYLCASSLGSPEQYFGPGTRLTVT.

CDR3 sequence: CASSPYLNQPQHF. CDR3 DNA: TGTGCCAGCAGTCCGTACCTCAATCAGCCCCAGCATTTT. J is TRBJ1-5 and V is TRBV27; D is ambiguous. CDR3 length: 13 residues. Germline V gives CDR1 MNHEY, CDR2 SMNVEV (reference sequence). Trimming pared 5 bases from V and 3 bases from J, leaving 8 bases between.

This chain connects TRBV12-3 or TRBV12-4 to TRBJ2-2; D remains ambiguous. There are 13 residues in the CDR3. Deletions cut 1 base from V and 6 bases from J, with 6 bases between. Here the CDR3 DNA reads TGTGCCAGCAGTTTAGTCCCAGCCGGGGAGCTGTTTTTT. Encoded protein: CASSLVPAGELFF.

Only a few counts were recorded for this clonotype. The chain links TRBV27 to TRBJ2-7, with D unclear. This CDR3 is built from 14 residues. Trimming took 0 bases from V and 2 from J, leaving 8 bases between them. Germline V lookup: CDR1 MNHEY, CDR2 SMNVEV (reference sequence). DNA of the CDR3: TGTGCCAGCAGTTTATCTGTCGGAACCTACGAGCAGTACTTC. Amino acids: CASSLSVGTYEQYF.

This chain links TRBV7-6 with TRBJ2-3; D remains ambiguous. CDR1 SGHVS and CDR2 FNYEAQ come from the germline V gene. The V gene lost 5 bases and the J gene lost 5 bases, with 23 bases spanning the gap. The CDR3 sequence is 17 residues long. CDR3: CASSPRGGRGLGDTQYF. The CDR3 coding sequence is TGTGCCAGCAGCCCCCGCGGCGGTCGCGGCCTGGGAGATACGCAGTATTTT.

The V and J genes are TRBV7-8 and TRBJ1-1; no clear D. Looked up from germline, CDR1 is SGHVS and CDR2 is FQNEAQ. The CDR3 is 12 residues long. The V gene lost 1 base and the J gene lost 10 bases, with 10 bases spanning the gap. The CDR3 nucleotides read TGTGCCAGCAGCTTAGGGGCCCGGGGAGCTTTCTTT. Protein product: CASSLGARGAFF.

The chain combines TRBV7-2 with TRBJ2-1, with a weak D call TRBD1 (5 bases). In germline, CDR1 is SGHTA, CDR2 FQGNSA. This CDR3 spans 14 amino acids. V was pared by 3 bases and J by 2 bases, with 8 bases between. The CDR3 is CASSFIGAYNEQFF. The CDR3 DNA is TGTGCCAGCAGCTTTATAGGGGCCTACAATGAGCAGTTCTTC.

This clonotype has more than one count but fewer than ten. The chain employs TRBV11-2 and TRBJ2-1, with D perhaps assigned TRBD1 or TRBD2 (5 bases each). V shed 3 bases and J shed 6 bases, with 15 bases lying between them. The CDR3 contains 15 residues. Germline V gene sequence: CDR1 SGHAT, CDR2 FQNNGV. CDR3 in amino acids: CASSFQGVYSNEQFF. In DNA form, the CDR3 reads TGTGCCAGCAGCTTTCAGGGAGTTTATTCCAATGAGCAGTTCTTC. Full variable domain (outside the CDR3, taken from reference TRBV11-2 and TRBJ2-1): EAGVAQSPRYKIIEKRQSVAFWCNPISGHATLYWYQQILGQGPKLLIQFQNNGVVDDSQLPKDRFSAERLKGVDSTLKIQPAKLEDSAVYLCASSFQGVYSNEQFFGPGTRLTVL.

This clonotype is medium-sized (0.01 to 0.1%) by share. The rearrangement joins TRBV7-8 to TRBJ2-7; D call uncertain. CDR1 and CDR2 (germline): SGHVS, FQNEAQ. The V gene lost 1 base and the J gene lost 3 bases, with 4 bases spanning the gap. The CDR3 extends over 12 amino acids. The CDR3 coding sequence is TGTGCCAGCAGCTTAGAGTACTACGAGCAGTACTTC. Amino acids: CASSLEYYEQYF.

The chain recombines TRBV7-2 with TRBJ2-5; 7 positions agree with TRBD1. After removal of 7 bases from V and 2 bases from J, the junction contained 13 bases not matched to a gene. The CDR3 is 16 residues long. CDR1 and CDR2 (germline): SGHTA, FQGNSA. CDR3 sequence (DNA): TGTGCCAGCACCCTCCTTGTAGGGGGCCCTCAAGAGACCCAGTACTTC. Translating gives CASTLLVGGPQETQYF.

This clonotype showed up just a few times. The chain is built from TRBV7-9 and TRBJ1-1, with D possibly matching TRBD1 (6 bases). Germline V lookup: CDR1 SEHNR, CDR2 FQNEAQ (reference sequence). The V end lost 4 bases, the J end lost 10 bases, and 13 bases lay between the germline ends. The CDR3 runs 12 residues. Written as DNA, the CDR3 is TGTGCCAGCAGCTCGGGCCCAGGGGTAGCTTTCTTT. It yields the protein CASSSGPGVAFF. Based on the CDR3 plus reference TRBV7-9 and TRBJ1-1, the full variable domain is DTGVSQNPRHKITKRGQNVTFRCDPISEHNRLYWYRQTLGQGPEFLTYFQNEAQLEKSRLLSDRFSAERPKGSFSTLEIQRTEQGDSAMYLCASSSGPGVAFFGQGTRLTVV.